The 9 T cell receptor beta chains listed next were all sequenced from one sample in a study of T cell changes during pregnancy in multiple sclerosis (dated by TCRdb to between 2018 and 2020). Libraries were made using the immunoSEQ multiplex PCR assay. The immuneACCESS repertoire file appears here via TCRdb, limited to in-frame rearrangements. These files lack a portion of the clones; in checked studies, under half of the deficit traces to unresolved V genes, and the cause of the others is not known. The sample profile shows some 37,000 clones; more than 85% of them were found once. The ten largest clones represent roughly an eighth of the sample. Sequenced material: CD8+ T cells from peripheral blood mononuclear cells, taken after pregnancy. The receptors come from a female donor with multiple sclerosis, enrolled in a pregnancy study.

This rearrangement joins TRBV25-1 to TRBJ2-1; D gene uncertain. This CDR3 has 11 amino acids. The V and J ends lost 4 bases and 14 bases respectively, with 12 bases between them. Germline assignment: CDR1 MGHDK and CDR2 SYGVNS. The CDR3 DNA follows: TGTGCCAGCAGTGTCTCTAGTATGGAGTTCTTC. It yields the protein CASSVSSMEFF.

The chain is built from TRBV28 and TRBJ1-1, with a possible D match to TRBD1 (5 bases). From germline, CDR1 is MDHEN and CDR2 SYDVKM. The CDR3 runs to 12 residues. With 3 bases removed from V and 11 bases from J, the gap between germline ends came to 13 bases. The CDR3 DNA reads as TGTGCCAGCAGTTTTTCGGGGGGAGATGCTTTCTTT. Translation: CASSFSGGDAFF.

The CDR3 DNA reads TGTGCCAGCAGGTTAACAGGGAACACTGAAGCTTTCTTT. Encoded protein: CASRLTGNTEAFF. The J gene is TRBJ1-1, the V gene TRBV11-1; D might be TRBD1 (5 bases). CDR3 length: 13 amino acids. The germline CDR1 and CDR2 sequences are SGHAT and FQDESV (reference sequence). V was clipped by 6 bases and J by 1 base, with 9 bases between them.

The CDR3 region is CASSLRGNGFNEQFF. Written as DNA, the CDR3 is TGTGCCAGCAGCTTGCGGGGCAACGGATTCAATGAGCAGTTCTTC. The chain uses TRBV11-2 and TRBJ2-1; D is possibly TRBD2 (6 bases). Trimming stripped 3 bases from V and 6 bases from J, with 15 bases between. Germline values: CDR1 SGHAT, CDR2 FQNNGV. This CDR3 is 15 amino acids long.

The rearrangement joins TRBV5-4 to TRBJ2-2, with 8 nucleotides matching TRBD2. CDR1 and CDR2 from the germline V gene are SGHNT and YYREEE (reference sequence). This CDR3 has 17 amino acids. V was pared by 4 bases and J by 1 base, with 9 bases of the junction left unmatched. Here the CDR3 reads CASSAIFLAGNTGELFF. CDR3 nucleotides: TGTGCCAGCAGCGCCATCTTTCTAGCGGGGAACACCGGGGAGCTGTTTTTT.

J is TRBJ1-2 and V is TRBV2, with D unclear. V dropped 4 bases and J dropped 5 bases, with 11 bases sitting between them. Germline CDR1 is SNHLY and CDR2 is FYNNEI. CDR3 length: 13 residues. The CDR3 nucleotides are TGTGCCAGCAGTGGGCGGCAGAGGTATGGCTACACCTTC. Its protein is CASSGRQRYGYTF.

The V and J genes are TRBV7-6 and TRBJ2-5, with TRBD1 identical over 7 bases. Per the germline V gene, CDR1 is SGHVS and CDR2 is FNYEAQ. V gave up 5 bases and J gave up 4 bases; unmatched junction bases: 7. The CDR3 spans 14 residues. The CDR3 DNA sequence: TGTGCCAGCAGCCCGACTTACAGGGGAGAGACCCAGTACTTC. This encodes CASSPTYRGETQYF.

J is TRBJ2-3 and V is TRBV28, with TRBD2 matching 8 bases. Looked up from germline, CDR1 is MDHEN and CDR2 is SYDVKM. The CDR3 length is 15 residues. J lost 0 bases, V lost 7 bases, and 6 bases had no gene match. CDR3 DNA sequence: TGTGCCAGCACGGGGGGGCGGACTAGCACAGATACGCAGTATTTT. Encoded protein: CASTGGRTSTDTQYF. The whole variable domain, filled in from reference TRBV28 and TRBJ2-3, reads DVKVTQSSRYLVKRTGEKVFLECVQDMDHENMFWYRQDPGLGLRLIYFSYDVKMKEKGDIPEGYSVSREKKERFSLILESASTNQTSMYLCASTGGRTSTDTQYFGPGTRLTVL.

This chain joins TRBV7-9 and TRBJ2-1; D remains unclear. CDR1 and CDR2 from the germline V gene are SEHNR and FQNEAQ (reference sequence). The V end lost 4 bases, the J end lost 7 bases, and 8 bases lay between the germline ends. This CDR3 has 12 residues. CDR3 nucleotides: TGTGCCAGCAGCTCTCCGAGGAATGAGCAGTTCTTC. Its protein product is CASSSPRNEQFF.